This TCR beta chain came from a study of shared clonotypes between healthy human individuals. Method: immunoSEQ multiplex PCR; TCRdb's copy keeps in-frame clones and lacks some. The profile covers some 790,000 clones, with approximately 72% appearing a single time and about 1.7% taken by the ten largest. Germline V gene sequence: CDR1 LNHDA, CDR2 SQIVND (reference sequence). V was shortened by 4 bases and J by 0 bases, with 12 bases between the two germline ends. This CDR3 has 16 amino acids. This clone was recorded at least ten times. The sample consisted of memory CD4+ T cells sorted from blood. Documented subset: CD45RA-negative fraction. The rearrangement links TRBV19 to TRBJ1-4, with D uncertain. This TCR derives from a woman in her twenties or thirties in good health. The CDR3 loop reads CASSTAGRATNEKLFF. CDR3 nucleotide sequence: TGTGCCAGTAGTACAGCCGGAAGAGCAACTAATGAAAAACTGTTTTTT.